The 28 T cell receptor beta chains reported below all come from one sample, sequenced in a study of cytomegalovirus exposure and HLA in healthy donors. The PCR contained 60 Vbeta and 13 Jbeta primers. The protocol was immunoSEQ multiplex PCR, while the TCRdb copy is restricted to in-frame clones and leaves out a portion. The sample consists of under 200,000 clones, roughly 80% of them appearing once. Sequences were obtained from PBMCs. These receptors came from a woman younger than 45 in good health and CMV-seropositive.

V usage is TRBV7-6 and J usage is TRBJ2-6; TRBD1 is a possible D gene (5 bases). Germline values: CDR1 SGHVS, CDR2 FNYEAQ. CDR3 size: 15 residues. Trimming shortened V by 5 bases and J by 0 bases, and 8 bases separated the two germline ends. CDR3 region: CASSPTGSGANVLTF. CDR3 sequence (DNA): TGTGCCAGCAGCCCTACAGGCTCTGGGGCCAACGTCCTGACTTTC.

The gene calls are TRBV4-2 and TRBJ1-2; maybe TRBD1 (5 bases). The V and J ends lost 1 base and 6 bases respectively, with 12 bases between them. Germline values: CDR1 LGHNA, CDR2 YNFKEQ. The CDR3 sequence is 14 residues long. CDR3: CASSQAGGRDGYTF. In DNA form, the CDR3 reads TGTGCCAGCAGCCAAGCTGGGGGGAGGGATGGCTACACCTTC.

The gene calls are TRBV4-3 and TRBJ2-6, with D perhaps TRBD1 (6 bases). Trimming stripped 0 bases from V and 2 bases from J, with 11 bases between. The CDR3 sequence is 17 residues long. Germline V gene lookup returns CDR1 LGHNA and CDR2 YSLEER. CDR3 sequence reads: CASSQDISGAGANVLTF. The DNA of the CDR3 is TGCGCCAGCAGCCAAGATATTTCAGGGGCTGGGGCCAACGTCCTGACTTTC.

The genes are TRBV15 and TRBJ1-6, with D tentatively TRBD1 (5 bases). Germline V gene sequence: CDR1 LNHNV, CDR2 YYDKDF (reference sequence). The CDR3 runs 15 residues. V lost 0 bases to trimming and J lost 13 bases, with 16 bases between them. CDR3 DNA sequence: TGTGCCACCAGCAGAGATTATCAGGGATCGAGTCCCCTCCACTTT. It specifies CATSRDYQGSSPLHF.

The chain carries TRBV19 and TRBJ2-1; perhaps TRBD2 as D (7 bases). The length of the CDR3 is 17 residues. Germline lookup yields CDR1 LNHDA and CDR2 SQIVND (reference sequence). Trimming took off 4 bases at V and 4 bases at J, with 20 bases between the two ends. The CDR3 is CASSTGVGGGLYNEQFF. DNA of the CDR3: TGTGCCAGTAGTACCGGGGTAGGGGGGGGATTGTACAATGAGCAGTTCTTC.

The J gene is TRBJ2-5, the V gene TRBV5-1; the D gene is possibly TRBD1 (6 bases). Germline lookup yields CDR1 SGHRS and CDR2 YFSETQ. V lost 3 bases, J lost 5 bases, and 23 bases lay in between. CDR3 length equals 17 residues. The CDR3 DNA sequence: TGCGCCAGCAGCTGGCCGACAGGCTCCTCGTACGGGGAGACCCAGTACTTC. Its protein is CASSWPTGSSYGETQYF.

This clone has just one count. V usage is TRBV6-1 and J usage is TRBJ1-6; D is ambiguous. CDR3 length equals 17 residues. V was clipped by 1 base and J by 0 bases, with 10 bases between them. Germline CDR1 reads MNHNS; CDR2 reads SASEGT. The CDR3 DNA reads as TGTGCCAGCAGTGAAGATAGTTGGAGCTCCTATAATTCACCCCTCCACTTT. Translating it yields CASSEDSWSSYNSPLHF.

V gene TRBV19 combines with J gene TRBJ2-7, with D tentatively TRBD1 (7 bases). CDR1 is LNHDA and CDR2 is SQIVND in the germline V gene (reference sequence). The CDR3 contains 16 residues. With 5 bases removed from V and 4 bases from J, the gap between germline ends came to 21 bases. For the CDR3, the DNA is TGTGCCAGTAGTCCCGAGGACAGGAGGGAGGCTTACGAGCAGTACTTC. This encodes CASSPEDRREAYEQYF.

The V call is TRBV10-3, the J call TRBJ2-5; 7 bases map to TRBD1. From germline, CDR1 is ENHRY and CDR2 SYGVKD. After removal of 4 bases from V and 2 bases from J, the junction contained 4 bases not matched to a gene. The CDR3 runs to 14 residues. The CDR3 bases are TGTGCCATCAGTGGTGGGACAGCACAAGAGACCCAGTACTTC. Translating it yields CAISGGTAQETQYF.

The chain combines TRBV10-3 with TRBJ1-4; 8 bases are shared with TRBD1. Germline V gives CDR1 ENHRY, CDR2 SYGVKD. This CDR3 contains 12 residues. V was clipped by 5 bases and J by 10 bases; unmatched bases: 3. This CDR3 reads CAISPGQGKLFF. CDR3 in DNA: TGTGCCATCAGTCCCGGACAGGGAAAACTGTTTTTT.

The CDR3 bases are TGTGCCAGCAGCCCCACAGGGGGCGTAGTTAATGAAAAACTGTTTTTT. This codes for CASSPTGGVVNEKLFF. This rearrangement joins TRBV7-9 to TRBJ1-4; TRBD1 agrees at 9 bases. Germline CDR1 and CDR2: SEHNR and FQNEAQ (reference sequence). Losses at the gene ends were 5 bases for V and 4 bases for J; bases not matched to a gene: 8. The CDR3 loop spans 16 amino acids. Supplemented by reference TRBV7-9 and TRBJ1-4, the full variable domain reads DTGVSQNPRHKITKRGQNVTFRCDPISEHNRLYWYRQTLGQGPEFLTYFQNEAQLEKSRLLSDRFSAERPKGSFSTLEIQRTEQGDSAMYLCASSPTGGVVNEKLFFGSGTQLSVL.

V is TRBV29-1 and J is TRBJ2-1; TRBD2 is a possible D gene (5 bases). Germline lookup yields CDR1 SQVTM and CDR2 ANQGSEA. The CDR3 totals 14 residues. Trimming shortened V by 2 bases and J by 3 bases, and 11 bases separated the two germline ends. CDR3 protein: CSVEWERDYNEQFF. In nucleotides, the CDR3 is TGCAGCGTTGAATGGGAGAGAGACTACAATGAGCAGTTCTTC.

The chain employs TRBV5-8 and TRBJ1-5, with D possibly matching TRBD1 (5 bases). Between the trimmed V and J ends, which lost 0 bases and 7 bases, there was a span of 17 bases. CDR3 size: 16 residues. Germline V gene sequence: CDR1 SGHTS, CDR2 YDEGEE. CDR3 in amino acids: CASSLGWRGTTQPQHF. The CDR3 DNA reads as TGTGCCAGCAGCTTGGGATGGAGGGGCACGACACAGCCCCAGCATTTT.

This clone appeared a few times. This chain connects TRBV5-5 to TRBJ1-2, with D possibly matching TRBD1 (6 bases). Trimming took 4 bases from V and 5 from J, leaving 18 bases between them. The germline V gene encodes CDR1 SGHKS and CDR2 YYEKEE (reference sequence). The CDR3 has 15 residues. In DNA form, the CDR3 reads TGTGCCAGCAGCCAAGGTGGGGGGGCGCGATATGGCTACACCTTC. The encoded protein is CASSQGGGARYGYTF.

V usage is TRBV7-3 and J usage is TRBJ2-7, with a possible D match to TRBD2 (7 bases). Trimming removed 1 base at V and 3 bases at J, with 13 bases between. This CDR3 comprises 15 residues. Per the germline V gene, CDR1 is SGHTA and CDR2 is FQGTGA. The CDR3 is CASSLRGGSDYEQYF. The CDR3 DNA reads TGTGCCAGCAGCTTAAGGGGGGGCAGTGACTACGAGCAGTACTTC.

Note on this clone: Other DNA sequences in this specimen translate into the identical CDR3. The J gene is TRBJ2-7, the V gene TRBV6-1; 9 bases match TRBD1. The CDR3 length is 14 residues. The V gene's germline CDR1 is MNHNS and CDR2 SASEGT. V shed 6 bases and J 2 bases; nucleotides not matched to a gene: 5. The CDR3 DNA reads as TGTGCCAGCAGCGGGGACAGGGTGGCCTACGAGCAGTACTTC. This codes for CASSGDRVAYEQYF.

The chain uses TRBV7-2 and TRBJ2-7; 11 nucleotides align to TRBD1. Germline CDR1 and CDR2: SGHTA and FQGNSA. CDR3 length: 15 residues. The V gene end was trimmed by 1 base and the J gene end by 7 bases; junction bases not matched to a gene: 6. The CDR3 spells CASSLGGQGAQEQYF. The CDR3 DNA follows: TGTGCCAGCAGCTTAGGTGGACAGGGGGCACAAGAGCAGTACTTC.

The chain carries TRBV13 and TRBJ2-3, with D possibly TRBD1 on 5 matching bases. CDR3 length: 18 amino acids. From germline, CDR1 is PRHDT and CDR2 FYEKMQ (reference sequence). Trimming took off 2 bases at V and 9 bases at J, with 27 bases between the two ends. The CDR3 reads CASSLLPLGQNPKTTQYF. The DNA for the CDR3 is TGTGCCAGCAGCTTACTCCCCCTCGGACAAAACCCCAAAACGACGCAGTATTTT.

The V call is TRBV10-3, the J call TRBJ1-1, with D maybe TRBD1 (5 bases). This CDR3 is 13 amino acids long. Trimming left V 7 bases short and J 3 bases short, with 12 bases between. Germline-derived CDR1 and CDR2 are ENHRY and SYGVKD. The CDR3 is CAIKGTGDTEAFF. CDR3 coding DNA: TGTGCCATCAAAGGGACTGGGGACACTGAAGCTTTCTTT.

V gene TRBV4-3 combines with J gene TRBJ2-1; D is uncertain. The CDR3 totals 14 residues. V was cut by 0 bases and J by 4 bases, with 7 bases left in between. Germline loops: CDR1 LGHNA, CDR2 YSLEER. CDR3 sequence: CASSQDLQYNEQFF. The CDR3 nucleotides read TGCGCCAGCAGCCAAGATCTCCAGTACAATGAGCAGTTCTTC.

This clone was seen only a few times. V is TRBV5-1 and J is TRBJ2-3; tentative D call: TRBD2 (5 bases). V lost 1 base and J lost 5, with 17 bases in between. The CDR3 extends over 16 amino acids. Germline values: CDR1 SGHRS, CDR2 YFSETQ. The CDR3 region is CASSLSRLGAGDTQYF. CDR3 in DNA: TGCGCCAGCAGCTTGAGTCGGTTGGGCGCGGGAGATACGCAGTATTTT.

This clone was seen only once. The chain is built from TRBV2 and TRBJ1-2; perhaps TRBD1 as D (6 bases). Germline V lookup: CDR1 SNHLY, CDR2 FYNNEI. The ends were cut back, 6 bases at V and 7 bases at J, with 21 bases in the middle. The CDR3 length is 15 residues. CDR3 nucleotide sequence: TGTGCCAGCAGGGTAGGGGGGGACTACTTAGGTGGCTACACCTTC. Translation gives CASRVGGDYLGGYTF.

The chain joins TRBV11-2 to TRBJ1-1; D call uncertain. V was pared by 2 bases and J by 3 bases, with 7 bases between. CDR3 length: 13 residues. Per the germline V gene, CDR1 is SGHAT and CDR2 is FQNNGV. The CDR3 DNA follows: TGTGCCAGCAGCTTATCCGGGTACACTGAAGCTTTCTTT. It is translated as CASSLSGYTEAFF.

The chain is built from TRBV7-9 and TRBJ1-1; a weak D match, TRBD1 (6 bases). V lost 3 bases and J 4 bases, leaving 12 bases between the germline ends. CDR3 size: 14 residues. Germline V gene sequence: CDR1 SEHNR, CDR2 FQNEAQ (reference sequence). This CDR3 reads CASSFVPGATEAFF. DNA for the CDR3: TGTGCCAGCAGCTTCGTGCCAGGGGCCACTGAAGCTTTCTTT.

This chain links TRBV19 with TRBJ2-7, with D maybe TRBD2 (6 bases). Germline V CDR1 and CDR2: LNHDA, SQIVND (reference sequence). The CDR3 runs 14 residues. V was pared by 3 bases and J by 0 bases, with 9 bases between. In DNA form, the CDR3 reads TGTGCCAGTAGTATCCGGGGGACCTCCTACGAGCAGTACTTC. The encoded protein is CASSIRGTSYEQYF.

V is TRBV27 and J is TRBJ2-7; 10 bases match TRBD1. The J segment lost 1 base and the V segment lost 10 bases, leaving 7 bases of the junction unmatched. Per germline, CDR1 MNHEY and CDR2 SMNVEV (reference sequence). This CDR3 is built from 14 residues. The CDR3 reads CATTDRGRSYEQYF. The CDR3 bases are TGTGCCACCACGGACAGGGGGAGATCCTACGAGCAGTACTTC.

This clone was seen more than once but under ten times. This chain joins TRBV2 and TRBJ2-2; weak D call: TRBD2 (6 bases). This CDR3 spans 15 amino acids. Germline V gene data show CDR1 as SNHLY and CDR2 as FYNNEI. The V end was cut by 3 bases, the J end by 4 bases, with 12 bases between. CDR3: CASSEWAGGTGELFF. DNA of the CDR3: TGTGCCAGCAGTGAGTGGGCCGGGGGCACCGGGGAGCTGTTTTTT. Full variable domain (outside the CDR3, taken from reference TRBV2 and TRBJ2-2): EPEVTQTPSHQVTQMGQEVILRCVPISNHLYFYWYRQILGQKVEFLVSFYNNEISEKSEIFDDQFSVERPDGSNFTLKIRSTKLEDSAMYFCASSEWAGGTGELFFGEGSRLTVL.

As concerns this clone: The junction departs from germline at one end; a sequencing error may be responsible. The chain links TRBV7-3 to TRBJ1-6; D is unresolved. The CDR3 runs to 13 residues. Germline values: CDR1 SGHTA, CDR2 FQGTGA. CDR3 DNA sequence: TGTTCCAGCAGCCCCAGGTCTAATTCACCCCTCCACTTT. Amino acid sequence: CSSSPRSNSPLHF.